The sequence of this T cell receptor (beta chain) was determined in a study of brain T cells in children with intractable seizures. Findings and limits, study-wide: HCMV serostatus was not known, and viral specificity came from CDR3 similarity only.

At least one anti-epileptic drug was given before surgery. The CDR3 loop spans 13 amino acids. Germline V CDR1 and CDR2: LNHDA, SQIVND (reference sequence). With 5 bases removed from V and 2 bases from J, the gap between germline ends came to 10 bases. The data were produced by immunoSEQ multiplex PCR, yet TCRdb's version contains in-frame clones alone and is incomplete. The sample has about 41,000 clones; around 90% are singletons. Turning to this clone: Antigen unknown.

The origin of this receptor is a girl aged 2-15 years with tuberous sclerosis and intractable seizures. The rearrangement uses TRBV19 and TRBJ2-7, with D possibly matching TRBD1 (6 bases). Specimen: peripheral blood, collected at surgery. The CDR3 nucleotides are TGTGCCAGTAGTTTGGGGGCTACCTACGAGCAGTACTTC. The encoded protein is CASSLGATYEQYF. The entire variable domain, with the rest obtained from reference TRBV19 and TRBJ2-7, is as follows: DGGITQSPKYLFRKEGQNVTLSCEQNLNHDAMYWYRQDPGQGLRLIYYSQIVNDFQKGDIAEGYSVSREKKESFPLTVTSAQKNPTAFYLCASSLGATYEQYFGPGTRLTVT.